A single TCR beta chain is shown here with its context. The sample is drawn from a study of blood T cell repertoires in COVID-19. Study background: Some COVID-19 samples were acute and others convalescent; all came from the United States, Italy and Spain.

The junction had 7 bases not matched to a gene; V was cut back by 1 base and J by 0 bases. Germline V gene lookup returns CDR1 SEHNR and CDR2 FQNEAQ (reference sequence). This CDR3 has 19 residues. In the original workflow: The assay estimated nucleated cells by amplifying reference gene primers. Profiled with immunoSEQ multiplex PCR; TCRdb holds only in-frame clones, not every one. The D gene and trimming were derived from the DNA, and the V and J assignments and clone size from that table. The data contain about 200,000 clones, more than 75% of them singletons. The chain couples TRBV7-9 to TRBJ2-3; 13 bases fit TRBD2. Sequencing input: PBMCs or T cells enriched from blood (not recorded which). The TCR sequence derives from a man between 40 and 49 years old with acute COVID-19. Here the CDR3 DNA reads TGTGCCAGCAGCTTAGGAACCGGACTAGCGGGAGCTAGCACAGATACGCAGTATTTT. This encodes CASSLGTGLAGASTDTQYF.